This T cell receptor beta chain came from a study of blood T cell repertoires in COVID-19. Looking at the study overall: COVID-19 samples collected from the United States, Italy and Spain covered acute and convalescent phases. T cells, B-cell-depleted T cells, or PBMCs supplied cDNA or gDNA.

Seattle cases were enrolled at active infection and followed longitudinally. The authors' processing: Estimation of nucleated cell counts was performed using reference gene primer amplification. Assay: immunoSEQ multiplex PCR; the TCRdb copy retains only in-frame clones and omits some. That table supplies the V and J calls and clone size; D and trimming were determined from the DNA. The sample comprises some 70,000 clones, approximately 80% of which are singletons, and roughly 13% rests with the top ten. V lost 1 base and J lost 2; bases outside the gene matches: 11. This CDR3 has 18 amino acids. CDR1 and CDR2 from the germline V gene are SGHRS and YFSETQ.

The chain recombines TRBV5-1 with TRBJ2-2; TRBD1 agrees at 7 bases. Material: peripheral blood. This receptor was obtained from a man aged 45-65 years with COVID-19, enrolled during active disease. CDR3 amino acids: CASSLRVAGGRNTGELFF. Here the CDR3 DNA reads TGCGCCAGCAGCTTGAGGGTGGCAGGGGGACGAAACACCGGGGAGCTGTTTTTT.